These 20 T cell receptor beta chains were all obtained from the same sample, sequenced in a study of CD8+ T cells in alopecia areata. As for treatment: oral pan-JAK inhibitor, 5-10 mg twice daily. Extracted from the samples, RNA was reverse transcribed into cDNA to serve as the sequencing template. Only in-frame clones appear in the TCRdb table, and some are missing; sequencing was by immunoSEQ multiplex PCR. The repertoire holds more than 200,000 clones, with about 64% as singletons. The sample here was CD4+ T cells sorted from blood, taken at week 4, from a patient treated with tofacitinib. The origin of the receptors is a human donor with alopecia areata.

The CDR3 reads CATSRTGANYGYTF. As DNA, the CDR3 is TGTGCCACCAGCAGGACAGGGGCTAACTATGGCTACACCTTC. The V and J genes are TRBV15 and TRBJ1-2; 8 positions match TRBD1. J gave up 0 bases and V 3 bases, and 0 bases lay outside the gene matches. The CDR3 is 14 residues long. The germline V gene has CDR1 LNHNV and CDR2 YYDKDF (reference sequence). Full variable domain (remainder filled in from reference TRBV15 and TRBJ1-2): DAMVIQNPRYQVTQFGKPVTLSCSQTLNHNVMYWYQQKSSQAPKLLFHYYDKDFNNEADTPDNFQSRRPNTSFCFLDIRSPGLGDTAMYLCATSRTGANYGYTFGSGTRLTVV.

This chain links TRBV6-5 with TRBJ1-1; 7 bases line up with TRBD1. The V gene's germline CDR1 is MNHEY and CDR2 SVGAGI. V shed 4 bases and J 9 bases; nucleotides not matched to a gene: 8. The CDR3 consists of 13 residues. CDR3 sequence (DNA): TGTGCCAGCAGTTCATCGGACAGGCTCAAAGCTTTCTTT. Translation: CASSSSDRLKAFF.

The chain is built from TRBV5-4 and TRBJ2-3; TRBD2 matches at 8 bases. The CDR3 consists of 15 residues. The J segment lost 8 bases and the V segment lost 0 bases, leaving 8 bases of the junction unmatched. CDR1 SGHNT and CDR2 YYREEE come from the germline V gene (reference sequence). The CDR3 sequence is CASSLVGGGPGTQYF. The CDR3, as DNA: TGTGCCAGCAGCTTGGTCGGCGGGGGGCCCGGTACGCAGTATTTT.

This clone appeared a single time. The chain is built from TRBV7-9 and TRBJ2-2; D uncertain. The germline V gene has CDR1 SEHNR and CDR2 FQNEAQ (reference sequence). This CDR3 spans 14 amino acids. V was pared by 3 bases and J by 3 bases, with 8 bases between. The CDR3 nucleotides are TGTGCCAGCAGCTTTAGGGAATACACCGGGGAGCTGTTTTTT. Translating it yields CASSFREYTGELFF.

The CDR3 spells CARETGPSDTEAFF. CDR3 DNA sequence: TGCGCCAGGGAGACAGGACCGTCGGACACTGAAGCTTTCTTT. The V gene is TRBV5-1, the J gene TRBJ1-1; D perhaps matches TRBD1 (6 bases). CDR3 length: 14 amino acids. V was cut by 8 bases and J by 3 bases, with 17 bases left in between. In germline, CDR1 is SGHRS, CDR2 YFSETQ.

The gene calls are TRBV4-3 and TRBJ2-6; 7 bases are a match to TRBD1. Per the germline V gene, CDR1 is LGHNA and CDR2 is YSLEER. Losses at the gene ends were 0 bases for V and 1 base for J; bases not matched to a gene: 9. CDR3 length: 19 residues. CDR3 nucleotide sequence: TGCGCCAGCAGCCAAGAAGAGTTCACAGGGGTGTCTGGGGCCAACGTCCTGACTTTC. Translated, it gives CASSQEEFTGVSGANVLTF.

This chain connects TRBV7-9 to TRBJ2-5, with 10 bases identical to TRBD2. This CDR3 comprises 14 residues. The V gene's germline CDR1 is SEHNR and CDR2 FQNEAQ (reference sequence). Trimming took 6 bases from V and 2 from J; bases not matched to a gene: 3. CDR3 DNA: TGTGCCAGCAGTCAACTAGCGGGGCAAGAGACCCAGTACTTC. This encodes CASSQLAGQETQYF.

This clone was seen a handful of times. CDR3 in amino acids: CAYRARQSNQPQHF. The CDR3 DNA follows: TGTGCCTATAGGGCCAGACAGAGCAATCAGCCCCAGCATTTT. The V gene is TRBV19, the J gene TRBJ1-5, with D possibly matching TRBD1 (5 bases). The V and J ends lost 11 bases and 1 base respectively, with 15 bases between them. This CDR3 spans 14 amino acids. Per germline, CDR1 LNHDA and CDR2 SQIVND (reference sequence).

This sequence joins TRBV19 and TRBJ1-2; maybe TRBD1 (6 bases). V was shortened by 5 bases and J by 4 bases, with 17 bases between the two germline ends. This CDR3 is built from 15 residues. The germline V gene has CDR1 LNHDA and CDR2 SQIVND (reference sequence). The CDR3 bases are TGTGCCAGTAGTTTCCCGGGGGCGATCCCCTATGGCTACACCTTC. Translated, it gives CASSFPGAIPYGYTF.

This clone was seen just once. This chain connects TRBV30 to TRBJ1-2; D may be TRBD1 (6 bases). CDR1 GTSNPN and CDR2 SVGIG come from the germline V gene (reference sequence). The CDR3 length is 12 residues. The V end was cut by 3 bases, the J end by 8 bases, with 13 bases between. The CDR3, as DNA: TGTGCCTGGAGGTTGACAGGTGGCGGCTACACCTTC. This translates into CAWRLTGGGYTF.

Turning to this clone: This same CDR3 is encoded by further DNA sequences in the sample. The J gene is TRBJ2-7, the V gene TRBV5-1, with D hard to call. Germline V lookup: CDR1 SGHRS, CDR2 YFSETQ. This CDR3 contains 13 residues. Trimming removed 4 bases from V and 2 bases from J, with 10 bases in between. As DNA, the CDR3 is TGCGCCAGCAGCCTAGAGGCCACCTACGAGCAGTACTTC. Its protein is CASSLEATYEQYF.

This clone was detected only once. CDR3 residues: CSVNPGDGNTIYF. DNA for the CDR3: TGCAGCGTAAACCCGGGAGACGGAAACACCATATATTTT. The rearrangement uses TRBV29-1 and TRBJ1-3; D not resolved. The CDR3 runs to 13 residues. The V gene's germline CDR1 is SQVTM and CDR2 ANQGSEA. V gave up 6 bases and J gave up 4 bases, with 13 bases separating them. Full variable domain (rest looked up from reference TRBV29-1 and TRBJ1-3): SAVISQKPSRDICQRGTSLTIQCQVDSQVTMMFWYRQQPGQSLTLIATANQGSEATYESGFVIDKFPISRPNLTFSTLTVSNMSPEDSSIYLCSVNPGDGNTIYFGEGSWLTVV.

The rearrangement links TRBV15 to TRBJ2-3, with a possible D match to TRBD2 (6 bases). The CDR3 spans 16 residues. Germline V gene data show CDR1 as LNHNV and CDR2 as YYDKDF (reference sequence). V gave up 1 base and J gave up 0 bases, with 11 bases separating them. The CDR3 DNA is TGTGCCACCAGCAGAGGTAGCGCGGGGAGCACAGATACGCAGTATTTT. Translated, it gives CATSRGSAGSTDTQYF.

The chain's CDR3 is CAWRPREITEAFF. The DNA of the CDR3 is TGTGCCTGGAGGCCGAGGGAGATCACTGAAGCTTTCTTT. The rearrangement joins TRBV30 to TRBJ1-1, with D uncertain. With 3 bases removed from V and 4 bases from J, the gap between germline ends came to 12 bases. The CDR3 is made up of 13 amino acids. Germline CDR1 is GTSNPN and CDR2 is SVGIG (reference sequence).

This clone came up a few times. Other nucleotide sequences in the sample specify the same CDR3. The chain employs TRBV4-3 and TRBJ2-3; D not certain. The germline gives CDR1 LGHNA, CDR2 YSLEER. V shed 1 base and J shed 1 base, with 9 bases lying between them. This CDR3 comprises 15 residues. CDR3 sequence reads: CASSQVVRGTDTQYF. Here the CDR3 DNA reads TGCGCCAGCAGCCAAGTCGTACGAGGCACAGATACGCAGTATTTT.

The gene calls are TRBV7-2 and TRBJ2-2; 9 bases fit TRBD2. The CDR3 is made up of 15 amino acids. The germline CDR1 and CDR2 sequences are SGHTA and FQGNSA. V shed 0 bases and J 13 bases; nucleotides not matched to a gene: 9. The CDR3 reads CASSLAIGLARGLFF. The CDR3 DNA reads TGTGCCAGCAGCTTAGCGATAGGACTAGCGCGGGGGCTGTTTTTT.

This clone has a handful of counts. The chain is built from TRBV4-2 and TRBJ1-5; TRBD1 might be the D (5 bases). The CDR3 spans 16 residues. CDR1 LGHNA and CDR2 YNFKEQ come from the germline V gene. Trimming pared 0 bases from V and 9 bases from J, leaving 18 bases between. The CDR3 sequence: CASSQESGDPRRPQHF. The CDR3 DNA is TGTGCCAGCAGCCAAGAATCGGGGGATCCCCGGAGGCCCCAGCATTTT.

J is TRBJ1-1 and V is TRBV5-1; D unresolved. Trimming cost V 5 bases and J 5 bases, with 7 bases left between them. The germline gives CDR1 SGHRS, CDR2 YFSETQ. The CDR3 is made up of 11 amino acids. CDR3 residues: CASRRETEAFF. DNA for the CDR3: TGCGCCAGCAGGAGGGAGACTGAAGCTTTCTTT.

This clone was seen a few times. The chain uses TRBV5-1 and TRBJ1-1; maybe TRBD1 (6 bases). Trimming removed 6 bases from V and 1 base from J, with 13 bases in between. Germline lookup yields CDR1 SGHRS and CDR2 YFSETQ. The CDR3 covers 14 residues. CDR3 sequence reads: CASNLLTGNTEAFF. CDR3 DNA sequence: TGCGCCAGCAACCTCCTGACAGGGAACACTGAAGCTTTCTTT.

This clone appeared a few times. The genes are TRBV4-2 and TRBJ1-6; D remains unclear. CDR1 is LGHNA and CDR2 is YNFKEQ in the germline V gene. There are 15 residues in the CDR3. V lost 3 bases to trimming and J lost 9 bases, with 15 bases between them. CDR3 protein: CASSQAIGRTSPLHF. CDR3 in DNA: TGTGCCAGCAGCCAGGCGATTGGGAGAACTTCACCCCTCCACTTT.